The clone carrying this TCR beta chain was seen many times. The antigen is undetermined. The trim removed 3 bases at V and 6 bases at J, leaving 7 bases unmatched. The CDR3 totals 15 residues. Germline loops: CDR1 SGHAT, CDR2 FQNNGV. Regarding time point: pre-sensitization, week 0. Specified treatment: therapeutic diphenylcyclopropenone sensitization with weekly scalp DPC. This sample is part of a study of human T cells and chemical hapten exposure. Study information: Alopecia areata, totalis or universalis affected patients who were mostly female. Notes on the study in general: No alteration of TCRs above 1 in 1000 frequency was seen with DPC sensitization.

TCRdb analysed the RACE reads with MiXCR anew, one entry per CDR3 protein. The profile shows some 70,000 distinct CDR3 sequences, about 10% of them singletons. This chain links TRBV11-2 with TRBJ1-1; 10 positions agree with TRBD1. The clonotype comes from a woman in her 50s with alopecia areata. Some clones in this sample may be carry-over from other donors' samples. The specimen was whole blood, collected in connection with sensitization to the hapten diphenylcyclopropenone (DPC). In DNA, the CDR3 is TGTGCCAGCAGCTTGATAGACAGGGGGCGTTCTGAAGCTTTCTTT. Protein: CASSLIDRGRSEAFF.